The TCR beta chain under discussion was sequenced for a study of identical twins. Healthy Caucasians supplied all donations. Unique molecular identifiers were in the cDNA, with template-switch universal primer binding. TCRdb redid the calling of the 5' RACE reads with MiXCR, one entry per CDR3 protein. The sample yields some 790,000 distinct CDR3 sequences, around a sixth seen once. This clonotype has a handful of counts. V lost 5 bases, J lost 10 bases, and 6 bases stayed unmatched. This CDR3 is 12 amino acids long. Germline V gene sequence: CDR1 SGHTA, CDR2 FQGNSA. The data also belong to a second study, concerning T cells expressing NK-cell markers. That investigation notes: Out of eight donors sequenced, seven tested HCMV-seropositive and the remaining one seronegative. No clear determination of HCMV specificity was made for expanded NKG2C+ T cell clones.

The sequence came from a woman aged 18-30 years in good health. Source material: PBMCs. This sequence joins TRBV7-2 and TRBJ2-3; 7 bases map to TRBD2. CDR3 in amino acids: CASSQRLASQYF. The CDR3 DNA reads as TGTGCCAGCAGCCAAAGACTAGCCTCGCAGTATTTT. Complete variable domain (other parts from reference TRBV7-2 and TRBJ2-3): GAGVSQSPSNKVTEKGKDVELRCDPISGHTALYWYRQSLGQGLEFLIYFQGNSAPDKSGLPSDRFSAERTGGSVSTLTIQRTQQEDSAVYLCASSQRLASQYFGPGTRLTVL.